This T cell receptor beta chain emerged from a study of blood T cell repertoires in COVID-19. Turning to the study itself: From the United States, Italy and Spain came samples of acute and convalescent COVID-19. Nucleic acid was either cDNA or gDNA, and it came from T cells, B-cell-depleted T cells, or PBMCs.

Per the original data handling: Nucleated cell counts were estimated from reference gene primer amplification. The assay was immunoSEQ multiplex PCR, and TCRdb's table has in-frame clones only and misses some. V and J calls and clone size are given by that table; D and trimming were obtained from the DNA. The table records about 44,000 clones, 82% of them present only once. Trimming took 2 bases from V and 3 from J; bases not matched to a gene: 10. The CDR3 runs to 16 residues. The germline CDR1 and CDR2 sequences are SQVTM and ANQGSEA. The rearrangement joins TRBV29-1 to TRBJ2-7; 10 nucleotides line up with TRBD2. The sample consisted of peripheral blood. This TCR derives from a woman in her seventies with acute or convalescent COVID-19. CDR3 loop: CSVESVSGRSSYEQYF. The CDR3 DNA reads TGCAGCGTTGAATCGGTTAGCGGGAGGAGTAGCTACGAGCAGTACTTC.